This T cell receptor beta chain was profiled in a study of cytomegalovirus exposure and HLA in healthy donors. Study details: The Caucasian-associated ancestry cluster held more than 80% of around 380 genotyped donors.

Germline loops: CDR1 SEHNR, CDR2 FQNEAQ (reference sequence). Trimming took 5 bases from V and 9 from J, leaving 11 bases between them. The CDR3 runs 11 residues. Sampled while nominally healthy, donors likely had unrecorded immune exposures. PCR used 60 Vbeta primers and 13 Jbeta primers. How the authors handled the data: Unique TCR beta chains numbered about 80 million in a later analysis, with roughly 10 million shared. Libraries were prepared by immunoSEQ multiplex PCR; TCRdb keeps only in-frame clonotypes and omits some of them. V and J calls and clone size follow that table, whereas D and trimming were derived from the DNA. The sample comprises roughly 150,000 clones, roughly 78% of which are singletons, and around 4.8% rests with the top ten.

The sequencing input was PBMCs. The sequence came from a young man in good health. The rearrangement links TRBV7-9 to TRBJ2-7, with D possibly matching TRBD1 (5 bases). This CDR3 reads CASSKDIGQYF. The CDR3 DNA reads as TGTGCCAGCAGCAAGGACATCGGGCAGTACTTC.